This TCR beta chain derives from a study of CD8 T cells in Susac syndrome. FACS was used to enrich TEMRA cells, whereas the CD8+ and CD4+ T cells were obtained by negative isolation. RNA amounts of roughly 0.45 to 1 ug underwent reverse transcription with random hexamers. immunoSEQ multiplex PCR amplified TCR beta CDR3 across 54 Vbeta, 13 Jbeta. TCRdb processed the immunoSEQ multiplex PCR reads anew with MiXCR; each CDR3 protein has one entry. The sample has about 64,000 distinct CDR3 sequences, 90% to 95% seen once. This clonotype was found once. Looked up from germline, CDR1 is MGHRA and CDR2 is YSYEKL. J lost 6 bases, V lost 0 bases, and 4 bases had no gene match. The CDR3 contains 15 residues.

The chain is built from TRBV4-1 and TRBJ2-1, with 8 bases identical to TRBD2. The material sequenced was CD8+ T cells from PBMCs. The TCR sequence derives from a human donor with multiple sclerosis. DNA for the CDR3: TGCGCCAGCAGCCAAGATCCGGGGGGGGGCAATGAGCAGTTCTTC. This encodes CASSQDPGGGNEQFF.